The 9 T cell receptor beta chains in this list originate from one sample, sequenced in a study of CD8+ T cells in alopecia areata. Extraction and reverse transcription of RNA yielded cDNA as the sequencing template. Profiling relied on immunoSEQ multiplex PCR, and the TCRdb table lists in-frame clones only, not all of them. The sample has fewer than 200,000 clones, 67% seen once; the top ten hold over 10%. The sample consisted of CD8+ T cells sorted from blood, taken at week 0. The origin of the receptors is a human donor with alopecia areata.

The rearrangement uses TRBV30 and TRBJ2-7; 9 bases agree with TRBD1. The CDR3 is made up of 16 amino acids. The junction had 9 bases not matched to a gene; V was cut back by 3 bases and J by 0 bases. Germline V gene data show CDR1 as GTSNPN and CDR2 as SVGIG (reference sequence). The CDR3 region is CAWSLGDRETSYEQYF. DNA for the CDR3: TGTGCCTGGAGCTTAGGGGACAGGGAAACCTCCTACGAGCAGTACTTC.

V is TRBV13 and J is TRBJ2-7; 7 positions match TRBD1. With 5 bases clipped from V and 3 bases from J, the junction kept 4 bases outside the gene matches. The CDR3 has 13 amino acids. Germline V gene data show CDR1 as PRHDT and CDR2 as FYEKMQ (reference sequence). CDR3 in DNA: TGTGCCAGCAGCGGGGACAGTTACTACGAGCAGTACTTC. This translates into CASSGDSYYEQYF. The full variable domain, with the rest looked up from reference TRBV13 and TRBJ2-7, is AAGVIQSPRHLIKEKRETATLKCYPIPRHDTVYWYQQGPGQDPQFLISFYEKMQSDKGSIPDRFSAQQFSDYHSELNMSSLELGDSALYFCASSGDSYYEQYFGPGTRLTVT.

This clone occurred once. The genes are TRBV27 and TRBJ2-3; D not certain. CDR1 MNHEY and CDR2 SMNVEV come from the germline V gene (reference sequence). V gave up 2 bases and J gave up 2 bases, with 5 bases separating them. The CDR3 runs to 13 residues. CDR3: CASSLTVTDTQYF. The CDR3 DNA reads as TGTGCCAGCAGTTTAACAGTCACAGATACGCAGTATTTT.

This chain joins TRBV7-9 and TRBJ1-1; 9 bases are shared with TRBD1. V shed 4 bases, J shed 5 bases, and the junction held 5 bases outside the gene matches. The CDR3 is made up of 14 amino acids. CDR1 is SEHNR and CDR2 is FQNEAQ in the germline V gene (reference sequence). CDR3 sequence: CASSSGQGRTEAFF. The CDR3 DNA is TGTGCCAGCAGCTCTGGACAGGGGAGGACTGAAGCTTTCTTT.

The V and J genes are TRBV27 and TRBJ1-5, with TRBD1 matching 10 bases. The trim removed 2 bases at V and 7 bases at J, leaving 5 bases unmatched. CDR3 size: 15 residues. Germline-derived CDR1 and CDR2 are MNHEY and SMNVEV (reference sequence). The DNA of the CDR3 is TGTGCCAGCAGTTTAGACAGGGGGCTCGAACAGCCCCAGCATTTT. Protein product: CASSLDRGLEQPQHF.

The genes are TRBV6-5 and TRBJ2-2, with 7 nucleotides matching TRBD2. J gave up 7 bases and V 6 bases, and 11 bases lay outside the gene matches. Germline lookup yields CDR1 MNHEY and CDR2 SVGAGI. This CDR3 spans 15 amino acids. In DNA, the CDR3 is TGTGCCAGCAGACTAGCGCGGCTAGCGGTCGGGGAGCTGTTTTTT. Its translation is CASRLARLAVGELFF.

This clone was recorded once. The V and J genes are TRBV29-1 and TRBJ2-5; no clear D gene. This CDR3 has 12 residues. CDR1 and CDR2 from the germline V gene are SQVTM and ANQGSEA. Trimming cost V 6 bases and J 2 bases, with 10 bases left between them. The CDR3 DNA follows: TGCAGCGTCTGGAGAGTACAAGAGACCCAGTACTTC. Translated, it gives CSVWRVQETQYF.

This chain joins TRBV25-1 and TRBJ1-4; the match to TRBD1 covers 10 bases. The CDR3 sequence is 12 residues long. Per the germline V gene, CDR1 is MGHDK and CDR2 is SYGVNS. J gave up 8 bases and V 9 bases, and 3 bases lay outside the gene matches. In nucleotides, the CDR3 is TGTGCCAGTCGGACAGGGGGAGAAAAACTGTTTTTT. Amino acids: CASRTGGEKLFF.

The chain uses TRBV2 and TRBJ2-3; 10 bases align to TRBD1. The germline CDR1 and CDR2 sequences are SNHLY and FYNNEI. The CDR3 has 17 amino acids. After removal of 8 bases from V and 0 bases from J, the junction contained 11 bases not matched to a gene. Written as DNA, the CDR3 is TGTGCCAGCGATATAAGACCGGGACAGGGGAGCACAGATACGCAGTATTTT. Its translation is CASDIRPGQGSTDTQYF.